These T cell receptor beta chains were read from a single sample in a study of Ad26.COV2.S vaccination and SARS-CoV-2 variants. Clones were read by immunoSEQ multiplex PCR, and TCRdb kept only the in-frame ones, dropping some. The sample contains just over 350,000 clones, about 90% of which appear only once. This specimen was peripheral blood, taken after recovery from COVID-19. All receptors derive from a human donor who had recovered from COVID-19. Each CDR3 is given with its conserved first and last residue. The D gene is left open where the match is weak. The size of a clone is reported for some rows only, either as once, few or many, or as a class for expanded clones.

length	D	V	size	J	CDR3	DNA
15	-	TRBV18	few	TRBJ1-2	CASSPEISKQNGYTF	TGTGCCAGCTCACCTGAAATATCCAAGCAGAATGGCTACACCTTC
12	-	TRBV11-3	-	TRBJ2-3	CASSLDRGEQYF	TGTGCCAGCAGCTTAGATAGGGGCGAGCAGTATTTT
13	-	TRBV7-9	-	TRBJ2-7	CASSQTSSYEQYF	TGTGCCAGCAGCCAGACAAGTTCCTACGAGCAGTACTTC
20	TRBD1	TRBV5-5	-	TRBJ1-1	CASSLLNRGITRRVNTEAFF	TGTGCCAGCAGCTTACTTAACAGGGGGATAACAAGGAGGGTGAACACTGAAGCTTTCTTT
15	TRBD1	TRBV2	-	TRBJ2-1	CASRKQGSSYNEQFF	TGTGCCAGCAGGAAACAGGGGAGCTCCTACAATGAGCAGTTCTTC
20	TRBD2	TRBV28	-	TRBJ2-1	CASTPWRTSGGARSYNEQFF	TGTGCCAGCACCCCATGGAGAACTAGCGGGGGGGCTCGGTCCTACAATGAGCAGTTCTTC
16	-	TRBV7-9	-	TRBJ2-5	CASSLGLNRGRETQYF	TGTGCCAGCAGCTTGGGACTGAATCGGGGTAGAGAGACCCAGTACTTC
13	-	TRBV5-1	-	TRBJ1-5	CASSLGGGQPQHF	TGCGCCAGCAGCTTGGGGGGTGGGCAGCCCCAGCATTTT
15	-	TRBV14	few	TRBJ1-3	CASSLSGDSGNTIYF	TGTGCCAGCAGCCTCTCAGGAGACTCTGGAAACACCATATATTTT
18	-	TRBV12-5	-	TRBJ1-5	CASGLVQRGEMYNQPQHF	TGTGCTAGTGGTTTGGTACAAAGGGGTGAAATGTATAATCAGCCCCAGCATTTT
15	-	TRBV21-1	-	TRBJ1-4	CASSLPGQANEKLFF	TGTGCCAGCAGCCTACCGGGACAGGCTAATGAAAAACTGTTTTTT
12	-	TRBV5-6	-	TRBJ1-1	CASSRAGDGAFF	TGTGCCAGCAGCCGGGCAGGGGACGGGGCTTTCTTT
15	TRBD1	TRBV10-3	-	TRBJ1-1	CAISERQGVNAEAFF	TGTGCCATCAGTGAGAGACAGGGAGTCAACGCTGAAGCTTTCTTT
16	-	TRBV7-2	-	TRBJ2-1	CASSLSGTESYNEQFF	TGTGCCAGCAGCTTGTCCGGGACGGAATCGTACAATGAGCAGTTCTTC
13	-	TRBV7-2	-	TRBJ1-1	CASNPGGNTEAFF	TGTGCCAGCAACCCGGGAGGGAACACTGAAGCTTTCTTT
14	-	TRBV27	-	TRBJ1-5	CASSLGSGVQPQHF	TGTGCCAGCAGTTTAGGTTCAGGGGTTCAGCCCCAGCATTTT
13	TRBD1	TRBV29-1	-	TRBJ1-2	CSVTQGQGYGYTF	TGCAGCGTGACCCAAGGACAGGGCTATGGCTACACCTTC
13	-	TRBV10-1	-	TRBJ1-2	CASSEHSFYGYTF	TGCGCCAGCAGTGAGCACAGCTTCTATGGCTACACCTTC
14	-	TRBV6-2/TRBV6-3	-	TRBJ1-6	CASSSTGYNSPLHF	TGTGCCAGCAGTTCGACAGGATATAATTCACCCCTCCACTTT
13	-	TRBV9	-	TRBJ2-1	CASSSGAYNEQFF	TGTGCCAGCAGTTCAGGAGCCTACAATGAGCAGTTCTTC
14	-	TRBV11-2	-	TRBJ2-7	CASSLAGGAYEQYF	TGTGCCAGCAGCTTAGCCGGGGGAGCCTACGAGCAGTACTTC
14	-	TRBV7-9	-	TRBJ2-4	CASSLGTGGNIQYF	TGTGCCAGCAGCTTAGGGACAGGAGGGAACATTCAGTACTTC
17	TRBD1	TRBV10-3	-	TRBJ2-6	CAIRPSRDRAGANVLTF	TGTGCCATCAGGCCGTCCCGGGACAGGGCCGGGGCCAACGTCCTGACTTTC
12	-	TRBV12-3/TRBV12-4	once	TRBJ2-1	CASSLDSSEQFF	TGTGCCAGCAGTTTGGACAGCTCGGAGCAGTTCTTC
15	TRBD1	TRBV9	once	TRBJ1-2	CASSEGQGSSRGYTF	TGTGCCAGCAGCGAGGGACAGGGCTCGTCTCGGGGCTACACCTTC
16	TRBD1	TRBV12-5	-	TRBJ2-7	CASGLVPGTVSYEQYF	TGTGCTAGTGGTTTGGTACCCGGGACAGTTTCCTACGAGCAGTACTTC
12	-	TRBV7-9	-	TRBJ1-1	CASSEMNTEAFF	TGTGCCAGCTCAGAGATGAACACTGAAGCTTTCTTT
12	-	TRBV6-5	once	TRBJ1-6	CASSYSNSPLHF	TGTGCCAGCAGTTACAGTAATTCACCCCTCCACTTT
13	-	TRBV19	-	TRBJ1-5	CASSMNGDQPQHF	TGTGCCAGTAGTATGAACGGGGATCAGCCCCAGCATTTT
13	-	TRBV7-9	-	TRBJ1-3	CASSESIGNTIYF	TGTGCCAGCAGCGAAAGCATTGGAAACACCATATATTTT
13	-	TRBV5-1	-	TRBJ1-2	CASSLGLPGLYTF	TGCGCCAGCAGCTTGGGGCTCCCTGGGCTCTACACCTTC
13	TRBD1	TRBV7-3	-	TRBJ2-7	CASSSGGADEQYF	TGTGCCAGCAGCTCAGGGGGCGCGGACGAGCAGTACTTC
15	TRBD1	TRBV27	-	TRBJ1-2	CASSPRQGANGGYTF	TGTGCCAGCAGTCCGAGACAGGGGGCTAACGGTGGCTACACCTTC
15	TRBD1	TRBV4-3	few	TRBJ1-2	CASSQDRTGRYGYTF	TGCGCCAGCAGCCAAGATCGGACAGGGAGGTATGGCTACACCTTC
13	TRBD1	TRBV12-3/TRBV12-4	-	TRBJ1-2	CASSRTGASGYTF	TGTGCCAGCAGCCGGACAGGAGCAAGTGGCTACACCTTC
15	TRBD1	TRBV7-9	once	TRBJ2-1	CASSRGQGQINEQFF	TGTGCCAGCAGTCGGGGACAGGGGCAAATCAATGAGCAGTTCTTC
16	TRBD1	TRBV5-4	-	TRBJ2-7	CASSLWTGHFFDEQYF	TGTGCCAGCAGCTTGTGGACAGGGCACTTTTTTGACGAGCAGTACTTC
15	-	TRBV19	-	TRBJ1-5	CASSPRGQGLQPQHF	TGTGCCAGTAGTCCACGGGGGCAGGGCTTGCAGCCCCAGCATTTT
13	-	TRBV4-3	-	TRBJ1-2	CASSRVGVYGYTF	TGCGCCAGCAGCAGAGTAGGCGTATATGGCTACACCTTC
17	-	TRBV10-3	-	TRBJ2-2	CAISAGGVPLGAGELFF	TGTGCCATCAGTGCCGGCGGGGTACCGTTGGGGGCCGGGGAGCTGTTTTTT